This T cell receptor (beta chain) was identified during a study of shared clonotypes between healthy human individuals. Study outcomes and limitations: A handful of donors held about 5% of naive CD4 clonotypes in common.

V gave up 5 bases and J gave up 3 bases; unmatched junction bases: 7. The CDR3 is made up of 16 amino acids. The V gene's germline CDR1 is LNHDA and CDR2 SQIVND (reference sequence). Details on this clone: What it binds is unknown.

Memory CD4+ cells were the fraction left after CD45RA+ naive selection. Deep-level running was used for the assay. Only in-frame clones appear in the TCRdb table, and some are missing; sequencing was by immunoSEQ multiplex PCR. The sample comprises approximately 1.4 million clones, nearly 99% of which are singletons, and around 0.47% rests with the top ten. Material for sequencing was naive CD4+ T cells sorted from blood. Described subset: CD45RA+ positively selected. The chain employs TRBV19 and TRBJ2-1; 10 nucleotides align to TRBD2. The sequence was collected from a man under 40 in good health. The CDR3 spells CASSPRTSGNYNEQFF. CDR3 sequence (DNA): TGTGCCAGTAGTCCCCGGACTAGCGGAAACTACAATGAGCAGTTCTTC.